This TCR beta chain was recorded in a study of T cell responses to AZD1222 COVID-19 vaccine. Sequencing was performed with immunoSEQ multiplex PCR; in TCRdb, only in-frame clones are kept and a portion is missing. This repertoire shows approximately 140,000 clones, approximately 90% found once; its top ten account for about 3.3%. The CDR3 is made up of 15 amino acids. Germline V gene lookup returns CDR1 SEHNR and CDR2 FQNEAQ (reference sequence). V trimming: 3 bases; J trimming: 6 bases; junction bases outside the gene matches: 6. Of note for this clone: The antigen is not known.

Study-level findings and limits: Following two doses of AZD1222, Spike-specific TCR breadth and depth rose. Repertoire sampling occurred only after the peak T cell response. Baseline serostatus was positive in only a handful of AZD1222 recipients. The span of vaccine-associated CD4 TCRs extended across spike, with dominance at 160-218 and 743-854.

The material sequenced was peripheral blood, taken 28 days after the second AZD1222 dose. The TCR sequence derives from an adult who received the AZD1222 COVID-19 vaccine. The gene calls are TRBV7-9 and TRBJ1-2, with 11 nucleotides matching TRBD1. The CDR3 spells CASSFSGTGGNGYTF. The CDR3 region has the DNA TGTGCCAGCAGCTTTTCCGGGACAGGGGGGAATGGCTACACCTTC.